This TCR beta chain originates from a study of response to subunit inactivated influenza vaccine. MiXCR was run by TCRdb on the RT-PCR reads, yielding one entry per CDR3 protein. The sample has 650,000 to 850,000 distinct CDR3 sequences, approximately 15% seen once. General study findings and limits: A suggestion made by the authors is that each seasonal influenza vaccination recruits few new T cells.

The CDR3 has 19 residues. The germline gives CDR1 SGDLS, CDR2 YYNGEE. With 3 bases clipped from V and 1 base from J, the junction kept 11 bases outside the gene matches. As for this clonotype: What it binds is not known.

This clonotype originated in a man aged 50 to 59 who received an inactivated influenza vaccine. This sample comprised PBMCs from blood, obtained roughly 15 days before vaccination. This chain uses TRBV9 with TRBJ2-3; 13 nucleotides agree with TRBD2. The CDR3 loop reads CASSASTSGGFYGTDTQYF. DNA of the CDR3: TGTGCCAGCAGCGCATCGACTAGCGGGGGGTTTTATGGCACAGATACGCAGTATTTT.